This T cell receptor (beta chain) derives from a study of cytomegalovirus exposure and HLA in healthy donors. Points from the study as a whole: Researchers reported in a later analysis that a missense DCLRE1C variant was tied to TCR beta V- and J-gene trimming.

Only a few counts were recorded for this clone. Antigen specificity is unknown. The CDR3 is 15 residues long. V lost 4 bases, J lost 7 bases, and 9 bases stayed unmatched. CDR1 and CDR2 from the germline V gene are MNHNS and SASEGT. Researchers ran the PCR with 60 Vbeta and 13 Jbeta primers. The repertoire was sequenced with immunoSEQ multiplex PCR; TCRdb's copy has only in-frame clones and lacks some. The sample records 110,000 to 150,000 clones, 76% being singletons. The TCR originated in a man aged 18 to 35 in good health and CMV-seronegative. The chain recombines TRBV6-1 with TRBJ1-2; 10 bases align to TRBD1. The source material was PBMCs. The CDR3 bases are TGTGCCAGCAGTGCTTTGGTGACAGGGGGCGGTGGCTACACCTTC. Protein: CASSALVTGGGGYTF.